Shown below are 12 T cell receptor beta chains from a single sample sequenced in a study of T cell responses to AZD1222 COVID-19 vaccine. TCRdb's copy holds only in-frame clones and misses some; the assay was immunoSEQ multiplex PCR. Here the sample spans 90,000 to 110,000 clones, roughly nine tenths being singletons. The sequencing used peripheral blood, collected on day 0 of AZD1222 vaccination. Receptor source: an adult in good health.

This clone was observed many times. The V call is TRBV7-9, the J call TRBJ1-1; 9 bases align to TRBD1. Trimming took 6 bases from V and 4 from J; bases not matched to a gene: 15. CDR1 is SEHNR and CDR2 is FQNEAQ in the germline V gene (reference sequence). The CDR3 has 17 residues. CDR3 in DNA: TGTGCCAGCAGACATATGAAGCCGGGACAGGGTATCACTGAAGCTTTCTTT. It is translated as CASRHMKPGQGITEAFF.

The chain joins TRBV7-9 to TRBJ2-7, with 9 nucleotides matching TRBD2. The CDR3 extends over 14 amino acids. Germline CDR1 reads SEHNR; CDR2 reads FQNEAQ (reference sequence). The V gene end was trimmed by 4 bases and the J gene end by 2 bases; junction bases not matched to a gene: 3. DNA for the CDR3: TGTGCCAGCAGCTCGGGACTAGCACCCTACGAGCAGTACTTC. This gives the protein CASSSGLAPYEQYF.

The V call is TRBV9, the J call TRBJ1-2, with TRBD1 matching over 7 bases. Looked up from germline, CDR1 is SGDLS and CDR2 is YYNGEE. This CDR3 has 19 residues. Unmatched junction bases numbered 19, after V lost 4 bases and J lost 1 base. CDR3 sequence reads: CASSPPRGEGADFNYGYTF. The CDR3 region has the DNA TGTGCCAGCAGCCCCCCAAGGGGGGAGGGGGCTGATTTTAACTATGGCTACACCTTC.

This sequence joins TRBV10-3 and TRBJ1-5; a weak D match, TRBD1 (6 bases). CDR1 is ENHRY and CDR2 is SYGVKD in the germline V gene. V lost 2 bases, J lost 4 bases, and 12 bases lay in between. CDR3 size: 15 residues. The CDR3, as DNA: TGTGCCATCAGTGAGATGGGGGGGGCAAATCAGCCCCAGCATTTT. This gives the protein CAISEMGGANQPQHF.

The gene calls are TRBV27 and TRBJ1-5; the match to TRBD1 covers 12 bases. CDR1 is MNHEY and CDR2 is SMNVEV in the germline V gene (reference sequence). V gave up 1 base and J gave up 2 bases; unmatched junction bases: 6. There are 18 residues in the CDR3. The CDR3 bases are TGTGCCAGCAGTTTATTGGGGACAGGGGGCACTGGCAATCAGCCCCAGCATTTT. Translated: CASSLLGTGGTGNQPQHF.

The chain links TRBV7-9 to TRBJ2-7; TRBD2 is a possible D gene (6 bases). Looked up from germline, CDR1 is SEHNR and CDR2 is FQNEAQ (reference sequence). The V end lost 1 base, the J end lost 3 bases, and 13 bases lay between the germline ends. The CDR3 contains 15 residues. The CDR3 DNA follows: TGTGCCAGCAGCTTAGGGAGCAGCGGGCTCTACGAGCAGTACTTC. Its protein product is CASSLGSSGLYEQYF.

This chain connects TRBV27 to TRBJ1-2, with no clear D. V lost 2 bases and J 3 bases, leaving 10 bases between the germline ends. Germline values: CDR1 MNHEY, CDR2 SMNVEV (reference sequence). The CDR3 runs 14 residues. The CDR3 DNA reads as TGTGCCAGCAGTTTAGGGCCAGATGACTATGGCTACACCTTC. It specifies CASSLGPDDYGYTF.

This chain's CDR3 is CASSPRGGSSTNEKLFF. The CDR3 nucleotides are TGTGCCAGCAGTCCCCGGGGAGGATCTTCAACTAATGAAAAACTGTTTTTT. The rearrangement links TRBV28 to TRBJ1-4, with unresolved D. The germline V gene encodes CDR1 MDHEN and CDR2 SYDVKM. V gave up 5 bases and J gave up 0 bases, with 16 bases separating them. The CDR3 sequence is 17 residues long. Filled out from reference TRBV28 and TRBJ1-4, the complete variable domain reads DVKVTQSSRYLVKRTGEKVFLECVQDMDHENMFWYRQDPGLGLRLIYFSYDVKMKEKGDIPEGYSVSREKKERFSLILESASTNQTSMYLCASSPRGGSSTNEKLFFGSGTQLSVL.

The chain couples TRBV29-1 to TRBJ1-1; maybe TRBD1 (5 bases). Germline V gives CDR1 SQVTM, CDR2 ANQGSEA. The CDR3 runs to 12 residues. Trimming pared 7 bases from V and 6 bases from J, leaving 15 bases between. The CDR3 bases are TGCAGCGGATGTCAGGGAGGCTCTGAAGCTTTCTTT. Its protein is CSGCQGGSEAFF.

The chain is built from TRBV4-1 and TRBJ2-1; 10 bases line up with TRBD2. This CDR3 is 20 amino acids long. Germline CDR1 reads MGHRA; CDR2 reads YSYEKL. Germline trimming cut 6 bases from V and 0 bases from J; bases unmatched to any gene: 17. For the CDR3, the DNA is TGCGCCAGCAGTCCCGGGCTAGCGGGAGTTGGCAGGGGCTCCTACAATGAGCAGTTCTTC. The encoded protein is CASSPGLAGVGRGSYNEQFF.

As to this clone: One end of the junction varies from germline; a read error may be responsible. The chain couples TRBV7-7 to TRBJ2-1, with 9 bases lining up with TRBD1. This CDR3 has 15 amino acids. Germline CDR1 and CDR2: SSHAT and FNYEAQ (reference sequence). The CDR3 DNA reads TGTGCTAGCAGCTTATTCGGGACAGGGCTCTCCGAGCAGTTCTTC. It translates to CASSLFGTGLSEQFF. Based on the CDR3 plus reference TRBV7-7 and TRBJ2-1, the full variable domain is GAGVSQSPRYKVTKRGQDVTLRCDPISSHATLYWYQQALGQGPEFLTYFNYEAQPDKSGLPSDRFSAERPEGSISTLTIQRTEQRDSAMYRCASSLFGTGLSEQFFGPGTRLTVL.

The J gene is TRBJ1-2, the V gene TRBV20-1; D is unresolved. Between the trimmed V and J ends, which lost 5 bases and 5 bases, there was a span of 9 bases. CDR3 length equals 11 residues. Germline CDR1 DFQATT, CDR2 SNEGSKA (reference sequence). The CDR3: CSAPGGYGYTF. The DNA for the CDR3 is TGCAGTGCTCCCGGAGGTTATGGCTACACCTTC.